This T cell receptor (beta chain) was sequenced during a study of CD8 T cells in Susac syndrome. Overall study results and limits: It was acknowledged in the study that the number of individuals who were included in its TCR sequencing and HLA analysis was relatively small.

TCR beta sequencing was performed on blood CD8+ and CD4+ T cells. Controls matched for sex and age were healthy donors. RNA amounts of about 0.45 to 1 ug underwent reverse transcription with random hexamers. TCR beta CDR3 was amplified by immunoSEQ covering 54 Vbeta and 13 Jbeta. In TCRdb, the immunoSEQ multiplex PCR reads were re-called with MiXCR into one record per CDR3 protein. This sample carries some 180,000 distinct CDR3 sequences, about 95% of them seen once, and the ten largest clones take 0.1%. V was cut by 3 bases and J by 2 bases, with 14 bases left in between. The CDR3 spans 15 residues. In germline, CDR1 is SNHLY, CDR2 FYNNEI. About this clonotype itself: As yet, its antigen is unknown.

The gene calls are TRBV2 and TRBJ2-7, with D possibly being TRBD2 (5 bases). Specimen: CD4+ T cells from PBMCs. The TCR sequence derives from a human donor in good health. The CDR3 DNA reads as TGTGCCAGCAGTGAGAAAGGACTTCGGGCCTACGAGCAGTACTTC. Its protein product is CASSEKGLRAYEQYF.